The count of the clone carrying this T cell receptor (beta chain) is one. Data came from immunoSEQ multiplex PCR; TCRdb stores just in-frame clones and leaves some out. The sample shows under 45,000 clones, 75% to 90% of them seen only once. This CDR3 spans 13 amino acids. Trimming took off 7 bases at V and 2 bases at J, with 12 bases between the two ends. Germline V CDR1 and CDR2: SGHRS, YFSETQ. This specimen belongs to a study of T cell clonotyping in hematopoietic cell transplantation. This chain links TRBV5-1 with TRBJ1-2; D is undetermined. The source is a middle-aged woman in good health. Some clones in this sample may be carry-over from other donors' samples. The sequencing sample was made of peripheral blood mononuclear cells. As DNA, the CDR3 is TGCGCCAGCGCCAGGACGGAGAACTATGGCTACACCTTC. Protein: CASARTENYGYTF.